This TCR beta chain originates from a study of T cells in Graves' hyperthyroidism and ophthalmopathy. Whole-study findings and limits: Most thyroid clonotypes that were expanded above 0.001 also turned up in blood.

Amplified TCR beta CDR3 regions derived from RNA transcripts. Initially, a first-round RT-PCR of the TCR CDR3 employed the HTBI primer set. Each CDR3 protein gets one entry after TCRdb re-called the multiplex PCR reads with MiXCR. This table holds nearly 600,000 distinct CDR3 sequences, approximately 15% found once. Newly diagnosed hyperthyroidism, duration under 2 months, in patients aged 18 to 65. Patients showing uncontrolled infection, other autoimmune disease, pregnancy or lactation were ineligible. Diagnosis rested on symptoms, serum thyroxine and TRAb, thyroid ultrasound, and orbital computed tomography. Details on this clonotype: The target antigen is unknown.

Sample: blood. The sequence was obtained from a woman aged 25 to 39 with Graves' hyperthyroidism that later progressed to Graves' ophthalmopathy.

The CDR3 reads CASSRPGQVGYTF. The CDR3 bases are TGTGCCAGCAGTCGCCCCGGACAGGTGGGCTACACCTTC. The V gene is TRBV27, the J gene TRBJ1-2; 7 bases fit TRBD1. J was trimmed by 8 bases and V by 5 bases; bases with no gene match: 8. Germline CDR1 is MNHEY and CDR2 is SMNVEV (reference sequence). CDR3 length: 13 residues.